The 21 T cell receptor beta chains below come from one sample, sequenced in a study of neurological immune-mediated disorders. TCRdb reprocessed the 5' RACE reads via MiXCR and lists one record per CDR3 protein. The sample lists 20,000 to 25,000 distinct CDR3 sequences, about 10% seen once, with about a fifth in the top ten. The source material was PBMCs. These receptors all stem from a woman between 55 and 75 years old with HTLV-1-associated myelopathy (HAM/TSP).

This clonotype was seen ten or more times. This sequence joins TRBV20-1 and TRBJ2-3, with D possibly matching TRBD2 (6 bases). Looked up from germline, CDR1 is DFQATT and CDR2 is SNEGSKA (reference sequence). Deletions cut 1 base from V and 1 base from J, with 21 bases between. This CDR3 is built from 18 residues. The CDR3 reads CSARVVGGGVGRTDTQYF. The DNA of the CDR3 is TGCAGTGCTAGAGTGGTGGGAGGCGGGGTGGGGCGCACAGATACGCAGTATTTT.

In this sample, this clonotype turned up many times. V and J are TRBV30 and TRBJ1-3; D not certain. Germline V gene lookup returns CDR1 GTSNPN and CDR2 SVGIG (reference sequence). The CDR3 has 15 amino acids. Trimming took off 1 base at V and 3 bases at J, with 13 bases between the two ends. CDR3 DNA: TGTGCCTGGAGTGACGACATTCGGGATGGAAACACCATATATTTT. Residues: CAWSDDIRDGNTIYF. Together with reference TRBV30 and TRBJ1-3, the CDR3 gives the full variable domain: SQTIHQWPATLVQPVGSPLSLECTVEGTSNPNLYWYRQAAGRGLQLLFYSVGIGQISSEVPQNLSASRPQDRQFILSSKKLLLSDSGFYLCAWSDDIRDGNTIYFGEGSWLTVV.

This clonotype came up many times. The V call is TRBV5-1, the J call TRBJ1-6; D is undetermined. The CDR3 spans 13 residues. CDR1 and CDR2 from the germline V gene are SGHRS and YFSETQ. Trimming stripped 2 bases from V and 7 bases from J, with 7 bases between. CDR3 nucleotides: TGCGCCAGCAGCTTCCGAGGGAATTCACCCCTCCACTTT. This gives the protein CASSFRGNSPLHF.

This clonotype showed up many times. V and J are TRBV7-2 and TRBJ2-5; 7 bases map to TRBD1. CDR1 SGHTA and CDR2 FQGNSA come from the germline V gene. This CDR3 contains 15 residues. V gave up 4 bases and J gave up 4 bases; unmatched junction bases: 9. As DNA, the CDR3 is TGTGCCAGCAGCTCGACAGGGCTGGGAACAGAGACCCAGTACTTC. It specifies CASSSTGLGTETQYF.

This clonotype was detected many times. The genes are TRBV18 and TRBJ2-7; D remains ambiguous. The CDR3 runs to 13 residues. Trimming pared 6 bases from V and 3 bases from J, leaving 12 bases between. Per germline, CDR1 KGHSH and CDR2 LQKENI. As DNA, the CDR3 is TGTGCCAGCTCCCTAGGGTCCAACTACGAGCAGTACTTC. Protein product: CASSLGSNYEQYF.

The rearrangement links TRBV4-2 to TRBJ2-3; 7 bases map to TRBD1. This CDR3 is 20 amino acids long. CDR1 is LGHNA and CDR2 is YNFKEQ in the germline V gene. Trimming took 0 bases from V and 2 from J; bases not matched to a gene: 17. This CDR3 reads CASSQEDAVLKGAVTDTQYF. The CDR3 DNA reads TGTGCCAGCAGCCAAGAAGATGCTGTGTTGAAGGGGGCAGTCACAGATACGCAGTATTTT.

This clonotype was detected many times. This rearrangement joins TRBV6-2 or TRBV6-3 to TRBJ1-1, with D possibly matching TRBD1 (5 bases). CDR1 is MNHEY and CDR2 is SVGEGT in the germline V gene. V was pared by 5 bases and J by 0 bases, with 19 bases between. This CDR3 spans 17 amino acids. CDR3 in amino acids: CASSNPLGNRMNTEAFF. CDR3 DNA sequence: TGTGCCAGCAGTAATCCACTAGGGAACAGGATGAACACTGAAGCTTTCTTT.

This clonotype was seen repeatedly, ten times or more. V gene TRBV2 combines with J gene TRBJ2-7; D may be TRBD1 or TRBD2 (5 bases each). Germline loops: CDR1 SNHLY, CDR2 FYNNEI. This CDR3 is 16 amino acids long. Trimming stripped 8 bases from V and 3 bases from J, with 23 bases between. The CDR3: CASHATWGSERYEQYF. The CDR3 DNA follows: TGTGCCAGCCACGCGACTTGGGGGTCCGAACGCTACGAGCAGTACTTC.

This clonotype was recorded many times. The chain combines TRBV2 with TRBJ1-1, with D possibly matching TRBD1 (5 bases). Trimming stripped 5 bases from V and 4 bases from J, with 17 bases between. This CDR3 comprises 15 residues. Per the germline V gene, CDR1 is SNHLY and CDR2 is FYNNEI. The CDR3 DNA reads TGTGCCAGCAGTCCGTTGGGACCCTCGGGCACTGAAGCTTTCTTT. It translates to CASSPLGPSGTEAFF.

This clonotype was counted at least ten times. The chain joins TRBV20-1 to TRBJ1-1; D perhaps matches TRBD1 (6 bases). The CDR3 has 16 residues. V lost 2 bases and J 5 bases, leaving 21 bases between the germline ends. Looked up from germline, CDR1 is DFQATT and CDR2 is SNEGSKA (reference sequence). CDR3 DNA: TGCAGTGCTAGAAGTATTGGGGCAGGGGAATCGACTGAAGCTTTCTTT. Amino acids: CSARSIGAGESTEAFF.

By share, this clonotype counts as medium-sized. The rearrangement joins TRBV11-2 to TRBJ2-1; 12 nucleotides align to TRBD2. The CDR3 contains 16 residues. Germline V gives CDR1 SGHAT, CDR2 FQNNGV. V dropped 3 bases and J dropped 7; count of bases not matched to a gene: 7. In DNA, the CDR3 is TGTGCCAGCAGCTTTATGACTAGCGGGAGCCGAAATGAGCAGTTCTTC. This gives the protein CASSFMTSGSRNEQFF.

This clonotype was detected ten times or more. The chain employs TRBV20-1 and TRBJ2-7; D gene ambiguous. Germline V gene lookup returns CDR1 DFQATT and CDR2 SNEGSKA (reference sequence). V was clipped by 2 bases and J by 2 bases, with 10 bases between them. The CDR3 is 13 amino acids. CDR3 nucleotide sequence: TGCAGTGCTAGATTTGGACGCACCTACGAGCAGTACTTC. This gives the protein CSARFGRTYEQYF.

In this sample, this clonotype turned up many times. The chain joins TRBV5-1 to TRBJ2-2, with a possible D match to TRBD1 (5 bases). Deletions cut 2 bases from V and 3 bases from J, with 20 bases between. This CDR3 spans 18 amino acids. Germline V gene data show CDR1 as SGHRS and CDR2 as YFSETQ. The CDR3 here is CASSFYRHRSPYTGELFF. DNA of the CDR3: TGCGCCAGCAGCTTCTACAGGCACCGGAGCCCTTACACCGGGGAGCTGTTTTTT.

The genes are TRBV19 and TRBJ1-5; D is undetermined. Trimming left V 2 bases short and J 2 bases short, with 13 bases between. Per the germline V gene, CDR1 is LNHDA and CDR2 is SQIVND (reference sequence). This CDR3 contains 16 residues. CDR3 sequence (DNA): TGTGCCAGTAGTATACGAAGATCTGGGGGCAATCAGCCCCAGCATTTT. This codes for CASSIRRSGGNQPQHF.

This clonotype was seen ten or more times. This chain connects TRBV27 to TRBJ1-3, with a possible D match to TRBD1 (5 bases). CDR3 size: 15 residues. V shed 2 bases and J shed 7 bases, with 15 bases lying between them. Germline loops: CDR1 MNHEY, CDR2 SMNVEV (reference sequence). The CDR3 is CASSLREGYSNTIYF. CDR3 DNA: TGTGCCAGCAGTTTAAGGGAGGGGTATTCCAACACCATATATTTT.

This clonotype was seen repeatedly, ten times or more. V usage is TRBV20-1 and J usage is TRBJ2-1; D possibly uses TRBD1 or TRBD2 (5 bases each). The CDR3 is 17 residues long. CDR1 is DFQATT and CDR2 is SNEGSKA in the germline V gene (reference sequence). The germline V and J ends were trimmed by 0 bases and 2 bases, with 17 bases remaining between them. CDR3 sequence: CSARDPKGPDPYNEQFF. The CDR3 region has the DNA TGCAGTGCTAGAGATCCCAAGGGACCCGATCCCTACAATGAGCAGTTCTTC.

This clonotype is termed medium-sized. The V call is TRBV15, the J call TRBJ1-1; D call uncertain. Germline CDR1 LNHNV, CDR2 YYDKDF (reference sequence). This CDR3 comprises 15 residues. The V end lost 3 bases, the J end lost 0 bases, and 11 bases lay between the germline ends. The CDR3 coding sequence is TGTGCCACCAGCAGGACGGCGGACCTGAACACTGAAGCTTTCTTT. It is translated as CATSRTADLNTEAFF.

This clonotype is categorized as medium-sized. V and J are TRBV10-3 and TRBJ1-2, with a tentative D call TRBD1 (5 bases). The V end lost 8 bases, the J end lost 0 bases, and 10 bases lay between the germline ends. CDR1 ENHRY and CDR2 SYGVKD come from the germline V gene. The CDR3 is made up of 13 amino acids. CDR3 amino acids: CAIGDRSNYGYTF. The CDR3, as DNA: TGTGCCATCGGCGACAGATCTAACTATGGCTACACCTTC.

This clonotype occurred many times. The rearrangement uses TRBV20-1 and TRBJ2-7; D is perhaps TRBD2 (6 bases). V shed 6 bases and J shed 2 bases, with 17 bases lying between them. In germline, CDR1 is DFQATT, CDR2 SNEGSKA (reference sequence). The CDR3 is made up of 14 amino acids. The CDR3 DNA is TGCAGTGCCCTCTCCCCGGCGGGGACCTACGAGCAGTACTTC. It codes for CSALSPAGTYEQYF.

This chain connects TRBV30 to TRBJ2-7, with D tentatively TRBD1 (5 bases). The germline V gene encodes CDR1 GTSNPN and CDR2 SVGIG (reference sequence). The CDR3 is 12 residues long. Trimming removed 2 bases at V and 6 bases at J, with 11 bases between. The CDR3 reads CAWSPDRCEQYF. The CDR3 DNA sequence: TGTGCCTGGAGTCCCGACAGATGCGAGCAGTACTTC. Looking up the rest from reference TRBV30 and TRBJ2-7 gives the full variable domain: SQTIHQWPATLVQPVGSPLSLECTVEGTSNPNLYWYRQAAGRGLQLLFYSVGIGQISSEVPQNLSASRPQDRQFILSSKKLLLSDSGFYLCAWSPDRCEQYFGPGTRLTVT.

This clonotype was picked up many times. The junction and the germline gene differ at one end; a read error may be behind it. As DNA, the CDR3 is TGTGCCAGCAGTCTATCCCCAGATACGCAGTATTTT. Its translation: CASSLSPDTQYF. The gene calls are TRBV27 and TRBJ2-3; D not certain. CDR1 and CDR2 (germline): MNHEY, SMNVEV (reference sequence). The CDR3 loop spans 12 amino acids.